Below, 14 T cell receptor beta chains from the same sample are listed, as sequenced in a study of CD8+ T cells in alopecia areata. Following RNA extraction, reverse transcription yielded cDNA that acted as the sequencing template. Sequencing was performed with immunoSEQ multiplex PCR; in TCRdb, only in-frame clones are kept and a portion is missing. The profile shows roughly 140,000 clones, approximately 50% of them singletons. Sequenced here: CD4+ T cells sorted from blood, sampled at week 0. The receptors were gathered from a human donor with alopecia areata.

This clone showed up just a few times. The V call is TRBV7-2, the J call TRBJ2-3; D not certain. The CDR3 loop spans 11 amino acids. Germline V gene data show CDR1 as SGHTA and CDR2 as FQGNSA. Trimming took 7 bases from V and 11 from J, leaving 13 bases between them. The CDR3 here is CASTFGRLQYF. CDR3 DNA sequence: TGTGCCAGCACCTTCGGCCGCTTGCAGTATTTT.

The rearrangement links TRBV30 to TRBJ2-3; D is unclear. CDR1 and CDR2 (germline): GTSNPN, SVGIG (reference sequence). CDR3 length: 10 amino acids. Trimming shortened V by 5 bases and J by 6 bases, and 6 bases separated the two germline ends. CDR3 nucleotide sequence: TGTGCCTGGGCGGCGGATACGCAGTATTTT. Its translation is CAWAADTQYF.

J is TRBJ1-1 and V is TRBV30; D possibly corresponds to TRBD1 (6 bases). The CDR3 length is 13 residues. Germline V gene sequence: CDR1 GTSNPN, CDR2 SVGIG (reference sequence). V dropped 5 bases and J dropped 4 bases, with 14 bases sitting between them. The CDR3 spells CAWSRGAGTEAFF. DNA of the CDR3: TGTGCCTGGTCTCGGGGGGCCGGCACTGAAGCTTTCTTT.

This clone was observed a single time. This sequence joins TRBV6-5 and TRBJ2-1; D possibly matches TRBD1 or TRBD2 (5 bases each). The CDR3 runs 15 residues. Deletions cut 2 bases from V and 0 bases from J, with 8 bases between. Germline V gene lookup returns CDR1 MNHEY and CDR2 SVGAGI. CDR3 sequence reads: CASSYRGVSYNEQFF. The CDR3 region has the DNA TGTGCCAGCAGTTACAGAGGGGTCTCCTACAATGAGCAGTTCTTC.

V is TRBV4-2 and J is TRBJ2-5, with 9 bases identical to TRBD2. From germline, CDR1 is LGHNA and CDR2 YNFKEQ. This CDR3 region has 14 residues. V was clipped by 0 bases and J by 6 bases; unmatched bases: 2. Written as DNA, the CDR3 is TGTGCCAGCAGCCAAGAAAGCGGGAGGCAGACCCAGTACTTC. Its protein product is CASSQESGRQTQYF.

This clone occurred a few times. This chain links TRBV7-9 with TRBJ2-7; 12 bases are shared with TRBD2. Germline CDR1 and CDR2: SEHNR and FQNEAQ (reference sequence). This CDR3 comprises 14 residues. V lost 7 bases and J lost 2; bases outside the gene matches: 3. The DNA for the CDR3 is TGTGCCAGCACCAGGACTAGCGGGGCCTACGAGCAGTACTTC. This translates into CASTRTSGAYEQYF.

The rearrangement joins TRBV4-3 to TRBJ2-6, with D unresolved. V gave up 0 bases and J gave up 3 bases, with 6 bases separating them. The length of the CDR3 is 15 residues. The V gene's germline CDR1 is LGHNA and CDR2 YSLEER. The CDR3 is CASSQEIGGANVLTF. In DNA, the CDR3 is TGCGCCAGCAGCCAAGAGATCGGTGGGGCCAACGTCCTGACTTTC.

The chain has TRBV4-2 and TRBJ1-1; TRBD1 matches 12 bases. V trimming: 1 base; J trimming: 6 bases; junction bases outside the gene matches: 18. The CDR3 extends over 20 amino acids. Germline V gene data show CDR1 as LGHNA and CDR2 as YNFKEQ. The DNA of the CDR3 is TGTGCCAGCAGCCAAGCCACCCAATTCGGGACAGGGGGCCCGCTCCCTGAAGCTTTCTTT. Its protein is CASSQATQFGTGGPLPEAFF.

The J gene is TRBJ1-2, the V gene TRBV7-3; D unresolved. The CDR3 loop spans 13 amino acids. Between the trimmed V and J ends, which lost 1 base and 6 bases, there was a span of 9 bases. Germline-derived CDR1 and CDR2 are SGHTA and FQGTGA. Here the CDR3 reads CASSLNPGDGYTF. CDR3 bases: TGTGCCAGCAGCTTAAACCCGGGCGATGGCTACACCTTC.

This chain connects TRBV19 to TRBJ2-4; 13 positions match TRBD2. The CDR3 consists of 20 residues. V trimming: 5 bases; J trimming: 1 base; junction bases outside the gene matches: 14. Germline V CDR1 and CDR2: LNHDA, SQIVND (reference sequence). CDR3 in amino acids: CASSLRTSGRISTAKNIQYF. CDR3 DNA: TGTGCCAGTAGTCTCCGGACTAGCGGGAGAATTTCTACGGCCAAAAACATTCAGTACTTC. Variable domain in full (rest from reference TRBV19 and TRBJ2-4): DGGITQSPKYLFRKEGQNVTLSCEQNLNHDAMYWYRQDPGQGLRLIYYSQIVNDFQKGDIAEGYSVSREKKESFPLTVTSAQKNPTAFYLCASSLRTSGRISTAKNIQYFGAGTRLSVL.

Only a few counts were recorded for this clone. The chain has TRBV29-1 and TRBJ1-4; 10 bases fit TRBD1. The CDR3 has 15 amino acids. V lost 5 bases, J lost 3 bases, and 6 bases stayed unmatched. In germline, CDR1 is SQVTM, CDR2 ANQGSEA. The CDR3 DNA sequence: TGCAGCGTTCGACGGGACAGGGGAGCTAATGAAAAACTGTTTTTT. Protein product: CSVRRDRGANEKLFF. Full variable domain (rest looked up from reference TRBV29-1 and TRBJ1-4): SAVISQKPSRDICQRGTSLTIQCQVDSQVTMMFWYRQQPGQSLTLIATANQGSEATYESGFVIDKFPISRPNLTFSTLTVSNMSPEDSSIYLCSVRRDRGANEKLFFGSGTQLSVL.

This clone was detected only a few times. V gene TRBV10-3 combines with J gene TRBJ2-7; 7 nucleotides align to TRBD2. V shed 0 bases and J 4 bases; nucleotides not matched to a gene: 9. Germline V gene sequence: CDR1 ENHRY, CDR2 SYGVKD. The CDR3 runs to 16 residues. The CDR3 here is CAISESSGVIPYEQYF. In DNA, the CDR3 is TGTGCCATCAGTGAGTCGAGCGGGGTGATCCCTTACGAGCAGTACTTC.

On this clone: One end of the junction does not line up with germline, which may come from a read error. The genes are TRBV29-1 and TRBJ2-3, with unresolved D. The CDR3 loop spans 14 amino acids. Per the germline V gene, CDR1 is SQVTM and CDR2 is ANQGSEA. Here the CDR3 reads CNVVSPPSTDTQYF. The DNA of the CDR3 is TGCAACGTTGTTTCGCCGCCTAGCACAGATACGCAGTATTTT.

This chain connects TRBV25-1 to TRBJ1-4, with D hard to call. The germline CDR1 and CDR2 sequences are MGHDK and SYGVNS. The ends were cut back, 7 bases at V and 10 bases at J, with 10 bases in the middle. The CDR3 runs to 11 residues. The CDR3 DNA sequence: TGTGCCAGCACCCTCCTTCCAAAACTGTTTTTT. It yields the protein CASTLLPKLFF.